This entry lists 24 T cell receptor beta chains sequenced from one sample in a study of cytomegalovirus exposure and HLA in healthy donors. A multiplex PCR was run with 60 Vbeta primers and 13 Jbeta primers. Measured with immunoSEQ multiplex PCR; TCRdb has only the in-frame clones, and not every one. The sample lists about 130,000 clones; around 77% were seen once. The sequenced material came from PBMCs. The origin of the receptors is a man in his forties or fifties in good health and CMV-seronegative.

This chain connects TRBV10-3 to TRBJ2-7, with a possible D match to TRBD1 (6 bases). Germline V gene data show CDR1 as ENHRY and CDR2 as SYGVKD. The CDR3 length is 16 residues. V was trimmed by 6 bases and J by 0 bases, leaving 18 bases between them. The CDR3: CAIRRTGQSSSYEQYF. Here the CDR3 DNA reads TGTGCCATCAGAAGGACGGGACAAAGTAGCTCCTACGAGCAGTACTTC.

The rearrangement uses TRBV7-9 and TRBJ2-5; 9 bases align to TRBD1. Germline loops: CDR1 SEHNR, CDR2 FQNEAQ (reference sequence). Losses at the gene ends were 0 bases for V and 7 bases for J; bases not matched to a gene: 3. The CDR3 is 14 residues long. The CDR3 sequence is CASSLAQGAGTQYF. DNA of the CDR3: TGTGCCAGCAGCTTAGCACAGGGGGCAGGGACCCAGTACTTC.

This clone was observed a single time. The chain links TRBV15 to TRBJ2-7; weak D call: TRBD1 (7 bases). Germline CDR1 reads LNHNV; CDR2 reads YYDKDF (reference sequence). There are 14 residues in the CDR3. Between the trimmed V and J ends, which lost 5 bases and 6 bases, there was a span of 17 bases. The CDR3 spells CATSGGQGEGEQYF. The CDR3 DNA is TGTGCCACCAGCGGGGGGCAGGGGGAAGGCGAGCAGTACTTC. The whole variable domain, filled in from reference TRBV15 and TRBJ2-7, reads DAMVIQNPRYQVTQFGKPVTLSCSQTLNHNVMYWYQQKSSQAPKLLFHYYDKDFNNEADTPDNFQSRRPNTSFCFLDIRSPGLGDTAMYLCATSGGQGEGEQYFGPGTRLTVT.

This chain joins TRBV6-4 and TRBJ2-1; D gene uncertain. Germline CDR1 and CDR2: MRHNA and SNTAGT. Deletions cut 4 bases from V and 7 bases from J, with 14 bases between. CDR3 size: 14 residues. The CDR3 here is CASSGLLRYNEQFF. The CDR3 coding sequence is TGTGCCAGCAGTGGGCTACTACGTTATAATGAGCAGTTCTTC.

The chain links TRBV6-4 to TRBJ2-2; TRBD2 matches at 11 bases. Germline CDR1 MRHNA, CDR2 SNTAGT. CDR3 length: 15 residues. J lost 1 base, V lost 6 bases, and 1 base had no gene match. The CDR3 nucleotides read TGTGCCAGCAGCGGGACTAGCGGGAACACCGGGGAGCTGTTTTTT. Its protein is CASSGTSGNTGELFF.

The rearrangement links TRBV11-2 to TRBJ2-5, with TRBD2 identical over 8 bases. The junction had 14 bases not matched to a gene; V was cut back by 7 bases and J by 4 bases. The CDR3 sequence is 16 residues long. Looked up from germline, CDR1 is SGHAT and CDR2 is FQNNGV. The CDR3 sequence is CASNRLEAGARETQYF. As DNA, the CDR3 is TGTGCCAGCAACCGATTAGAAGCGGGAGCCCGAGAGACCCAGTACTTC.

This clone was counted a single time. The V gene is TRBV19, the J gene TRBJ1-1, with 7 bases identical to TRBD1. The germline CDR1 and CDR2 sequences are LNHDA and SQIVND (reference sequence). The CDR3 is 15 residues long. The ends lost 9 bases at V and 3 bases at J; junction bases unmatched: 13. The CDR3 DNA is TGTGCCAGCAAGTCTCGTCAGGGGGGTCACACTGAAGCTTTCTTT. Translated, it gives CASKSRQGGHTEAFF.

The V call is TRBV2, the J call TRBJ1-1, with 8 bases lining up with TRBD1. The CDR3 is 13 residues long. V dropped 6 bases and J dropped 7; count of bases not matched to a gene: 7. Germline V CDR1 and CDR2: SNHLY, FYNNEI. CDR3 sequence (DNA): TGTGCCAGCAGCGGACAGGGTCGGGATGAAGCTTTCTTT. Translation gives CASSGQGRDEAFF.

The CDR3 nucleotides are TGCGCCAGCAGCCGAGGGCAGCGGGACGGGGAGCTGTTTTTT. Its protein product is CASSRGQRDGELFF. This chain links TRBV4-1 with TRBJ2-2; TRBD2 matches at 7 bases. CDR1 and CDR2 (germline): MGHRA, YSYEKL. The CDR3 loop spans 14 amino acids. The junction had 6 bases not matched to a gene; V was cut back by 4 bases and J by 7 bases.

Of note for this clone: The CDR3 does not close with the conserved phenylalanine or tryptophan, likely indicating a read error. The chain carries TRBV28 and TRBJ1-2; D is uncertain. Germline CDR1 reads MDHEN; CDR2 reads SYDVKM. Trimming took 6 bases from V and 4 from J, leaving 18 bases between them. The CDR3 has 15 residues. The CDR3 nucleotides are TGTGCCAGCAGCCCGGGGTCTTCGCTGACCTATGGCTACACCTCC. Translation: CASSPGSSLTYGYTS.

This chain links TRBV19 with TRBJ2-3, with D hard to call. CDR1 LNHDA and CDR2 SQIVND come from the germline V gene (reference sequence). CDR3 length: 14 amino acids. Trimming took off 4 bases at V and 2 bases at J, with 10 bases between the two ends. The CDR3 DNA follows: TGTGCCAGTAGTAACTACGATCTCACAGATACGCAGTATTTT. It codes for CASSNYDLTDTQYF.

The chain combines TRBV5-4 with TRBJ2-3, with TRBD1 matching over 9 bases. V dropped 4 bases and J dropped 4; count of bases not matched to a gene: 13. Germline V CDR1 and CDR2: SGHNT, YYREEE (reference sequence). The CDR3 is 17 residues long. CDR3 loop: CASSRPGQGNVADTQYF. CDR3 nucleotides: TGTGCCAGCAGCAGGCCGGGACAGGGAAATGTGGCAGATACGCAGTATTTT.

The rearrangement joins TRBV10-3 to TRBJ2-6, with D possibly being TRBD1 (5 bases). The CDR3 runs to 14 residues. V was pared by 6 bases and J by 4 bases, with 10 bases between. Germline CDR1 reads ENHRY; CDR2 reads SYGVKD. The CDR3 nucleotides are TGTGCCATCAGCAACAGGACCGGGGCCAACGTCCTGACTTTC. It specifies CAISNRTGANVLTF.

This clone has only one observation. The chain carries TRBV27 and TRBJ2-1; 11 bases match TRBD1. CDR3 length equals 16 residues. Germline-derived CDR1 and CDR2 are MNHEY and SMNVEV (reference sequence). The ends lost 6 bases at V and 6 bases at J; junction bases unmatched: 10. The CDR3 bases are TGTGCCAGCAGGTTCTCAGCCGGGACAGGGGGCAATGAGCAGTTCTTC. This encodes CASRFSAGTGGNEQFF.

The gene calls are TRBV11-2 and TRBJ1-4; D gene unclear. CDR1 SGHAT and CDR2 FQNNGV come from the germline V gene. This CDR3 has 15 amino acids. V dropped 3 bases and J dropped 0 bases, with 8 bases sitting between them. In DNA form, the CDR3 reads TGTGCCAGCAGCTTCAGCGTAGCAACTAATGAAAAACTGTTTTTT. This sequence encodes CASSFSVATNEKLFF. The entire variable domain, with the rest obtained from reference TRBV11-2 and TRBJ1-4, is as follows: EAGVAQSPRYKIIEKRQSVAFWCNPISGHATLYWYQQILGQGPKLLIQFQNNGVVDDSQLPKDRFSAERLKGVDSTLKIQPAKLEDSAVYLCASSFSVATNEKLFFGSGTQLSVL.

J is TRBJ1-2 and V is TRBV2, with D possibly being TRBD1 (6 bases). The germline V and J ends were trimmed by 3 bases and 6 bases, with 11 bases remaining between them. The CDR3 sequence is 13 residues long. Germline values: CDR1 SNHLY, CDR2 FYNNEI. The CDR3 region has the DNA TGTGCCAGCAGTGAGGGGGCAGGGGATGGCTACACCTTC. Amino acid sequence: CASSEGAGDGYTF.

This sequence joins TRBV5-1 and TRBJ2-4; TRBD1 matches at 7 bases. Germline loops: CDR1 SGHRS, CDR2 YFSETQ. The junction had 8 bases not matched to a gene; V was cut back by 0 bases and J by 11 bases. The CDR3 length is 14 residues. CDR3 nucleotides: TGCGCCAGCAGCTTGGCAGGACAGGATGGGTTTCAGTACTTC. Its translation is CASSLAGQDGFQYF.

The gene calls are TRBV28 and TRBJ2-7; 10 bases line up with TRBD1. CDR1 and CDR2 from the germline V gene are MDHEN and SYDVKM. This CDR3 is 15 amino acids long. Unmatched junction bases numbered 8, after V lost 6 bases and J lost 3 bases. The CDR3 DNA follows: TGTGCCAGCAGGGGGGCGACAGGGGGCCGCTACGAGCAGTACTTC. It specifies CASRGATGGRYEQYF.

This clone was picked up one time. V and J are TRBV28 and TRBJ2-7; 9 positions agree with TRBD2. J lost 3 bases, V lost 5 bases, and 8 bases had no gene match. In germline, CDR1 is MDHEN, CDR2 SYDVKM. This CDR3 comprises 15 residues. This CDR3 reads CASSPSTSGFYEQYF. The DNA for the CDR3 is TGTGCCAGCAGTCCATCAACTAGCGGGTTCTACGAGCAGTACTTC.

The V gene is TRBV28, the J gene TRBJ1-2; a possible D gene is TRBD1 (6 bases). Germline V lookup: CDR1 MDHEN, CDR2 SYDVKM. V was pared by 8 bases and J by 8 bases, with 30 bases between. CDR3 size: 17 residues. Here the CDR3 DNA reads TGTGCCAGCTCGCGACGGGACACCAGAGCGAATTCGAAAGGCTACACCTTC. Protein product: CASSRRDTRANSKGYTF.

This rearrangement joins TRBV27 to TRBJ2-2; TRBD1 matches at 8 bases. CDR1 is MNHEY and CDR2 is SMNVEV in the germline V gene (reference sequence). This CDR3 contains 14 residues. V shed 6 bases, J shed 7 bases, and the junction held 7 bases outside the gene matches. CDR3 nucleotide sequence: TGTGCCAGCAGCTTCACGACAGGGGTCGGGGAGCTGTTTTTT. Translating it yields CASSFTTGVGELFF.

This clone has more than one count but fewer than ten. The V gene is TRBV30, the J gene TRBJ1-5; D is possibly TRBD1 (6 bases). Germline CDR1 and CDR2: GTSNPN and SVGIG (reference sequence). CDR3 length: 12 amino acids. V lost 3 bases and J 7 bases, leaving 10 bases between the germline ends. CDR3 DNA sequence: TGTGCCTGGAGCTCAGGGGCCCAGCCCCAGCATTTT. It translates to CAWSSGAQPQHF.

The rearrangement joins TRBV4-2 to TRBJ2-7, with 10 bases that match TRBD2. V gave up 1 base and J gave up 5 bases; unmatched junction bases: 5. This CDR3 is 15 amino acids long. Germline values: CDR1 LGHNA, CDR2 YNFKEQ. Here the CDR3 DNA reads TGTGCCAGCAGCCAAGGCCCGGGACTAGCGAACGAGCAGTACTTC. It translates to CASSQGPGLANEQYF.

CDR3 in DNA: TGTGCCAGCAGTGAAAGGTGGGGGGGGCGCAGAGCTTCAGATACGCAGTATTTT. Protein sequence: CASSERWGGRRASDTQYF. The V gene is TRBV6-1, the J gene TRBJ2-3, with D possibly matching TRBD2 (7 bases). The CDR3 totals 18 residues. Per germline, CDR1 MNHNS and CDR2 SASEGT. With 2 bases removed from V and 4 bases from J, the gap between germline ends came to 22 bases.